One TCR beta chain is described in this entry. This record comes from a study of blood T cell repertoires in COVID-19. Study-wide background: T cells, B-cell-depleted T cells, or PBMCs provided the cDNA or gDNA that served as material.

Those enrolled, adults aged 18 to 89 years, came from some 23 US areas. Cohort assignment relied on participant-reported clinical history. Resolution of symptoms, clearance, or two negative PCRs was present in recovered Cohort 3 donors. Repertoires were generated with immunoSEQ multiplex PCR, while TCRdb's copy carries only in-frame clones and drops some. This sample has approximately 470,000 clones; roughly nine tenths occur once, and the top ten carry about 0.75%. Trimming left V 4 bases short and J 3 bases short, with 14 bases between. Germline V CDR1 and CDR2: SGHRS, YFSETQ. The CDR3 runs 14 residues.

This TCR came from a woman aged 18-29 years who had recovered from COVID-19. The chain couples TRBV5-1 to TRBJ2-7; D is perhaps TRBD2 (6 bases). Sequences were obtained from PBMCs or T cells enriched from blood (not recorded which). DNA for the CDR3: TGCGCCAGCAGCCCGGGACCGGGAGACTACGAGCAGTACTTC. It is translated as CASSPGPGDYEQYF.